The 23 T cell receptor beta chains in this list originate from one sample, sequenced in a study of regulatory T cells in long-lasting Graves disease. Sample time point: newly diagnosed GD, antithyroid drugs for less than 3 months. The TCR library was made from RNA that had been extracted from PBMCs in TRIzol. HTBI primers from iRepertoire and Arm-PCR of CDR3 regions yielded the TCR beta libraries. TCRdb re-derived calls from the multiplex PCR reads in MiXCR, one entry per CDR3 protein. The sample carries about 360,000 distinct CDR3 sequences, 15% to 20% recorded once. These data are also associated with another study on T cells in Graves' hyperthyroidism and ophthalmopathy.

The source was peripheral blood mononuclear cells (PBMCs), collected at new diagnosis, from a patient treated with antithyroid drugs. Every receptor here comes from a woman under 30 with Graves disease.

The chain combines TRBV12-3 or TRBV12-4 with TRBJ1-5, with no clear D. The CDR3 consists of 12 residues. Deletions cut 3 bases from V and 9 bases from J, with 9 bases between. The CDR3 region has the DNA TGTGCCAGCAGTTTTATCGCGGGGCCCCAGCATTTT. The encoded protein is CASSFIAGPQHF.

The V gene is TRBV28, the J gene TRBJ1-4, with 8 bases that match TRBD1. The CDR3 loop spans 15 amino acids. CDR1 and CDR2 from the germline V gene are MDHEN and SYDVKM. V lost 6 bases, J lost 7 bases, and 10 bases stayed unmatched. CDR3: CASSLRTGKSEKLFF. The CDR3 DNA is TGTGCCAGCAGCCTTCGGACAGGGAAGAGTGAAAAACTGTTTTTT. Drawing the rest from reference TRBV28 and TRBJ1-4, the complete variable domain is DVKVTQSSRYLVKRTGEKVFLECVQDMDHENMFWYRQDPGLGLRLIYFSYDVKMKEKGDIPEGYSVSREKKERFSLILESASTNQTSMYLCASSLRTGKSEKLFFGSGTQLSVL.

This clonotype was counted ten times or more. V usage is TRBV30 and J usage is TRBJ2-7; D unclear. The CDR3 extends over 15 amino acids. The germline V gene encodes CDR1 GTSNPN and CDR2 SVGIG (reference sequence). The V gene lost 0 bases and the J gene lost 0 bases, with 12 bases spanning the gap. The CDR3 nucleotides read TGTGCCTGGAGTGTACCAGGAGCCTTCTCCTACGAGCAGTACTTC. Translation gives CAWSVPGAFSYEQYF.

This clonotype was detected a few times. CDR3 loop: CASSVALYSEGYTF. The CDR3 DNA reads as TGTGCCAGCAGCGTAGCCCTATATAGTGAAGGCTACACCTTC. The V call is TRBV9, the J call TRBJ1-2; D gene unclear. The CDR3 length is 14 residues. The V and J ends lost 0 bases and 8 bases respectively, with 14 bases between them. CDR1 is SGDLS and CDR2 is YYNGEE in the germline V gene.

To note about this clonotype: A junction end diverges from the germline sequence, so it may reflect a read error. The chain is built from TRBV6-1 and TRBJ1-4, with a weak D call TRBD1 (5 bases). This CDR3 has 14 amino acids. Looked up from germline, CDR1 is MNHNS and CDR2 is SASEGT. This chain's CDR3 is CASSPGGGTEKLSF. The CDR3 bases are TGTGCCAGCAGCCCCGGCGGGGGGACTGAAAAACTGTCTTTT.

This clonotype has at least ten counts. The J gene is TRBJ2-2, the V gene TRBV20-1; perhaps TRBD2 as D (6 bases). Germline V gene sequence: CDR1 DFQATT, CDR2 SNEGSKA (reference sequence). This CDR3 is built from 15 residues. Trimming took off 4 bases at V and 1 base at J, with 13 bases between the two ends. CDR3 DNA sequence: TGCAGTGCTAAGGTAGCGGAGGTGAACACCGGGGAGCTGTTTTTT. It translates to CSAKVAEVNTGELFF.

This clonotype was seen repeatedly, ten times or more. The genes are TRBV6-1 and TRBJ1-4, with 7 bases that match TRBD1. Germline-derived CDR1 and CDR2 are MNHNS and SASEGT. The junction had 4 bases not matched to a gene; V was cut back by 4 bases and J by 8 bases. CDR3 length equals 13 residues. In DNA, the CDR3 is TGTGCCAGCAGTGCCGGGACAGAAGAAAAACTGTTTTTT. This codes for CASSAGTEEKLFF.

This clonotype was seen a handful of times. The J gene is TRBJ2-5, the V gene TRBV7-8, with unresolved D. The germline gives CDR1 SGHVS, CDR2 FQNEAQ. This CDR3 spans 13 amino acids. The V end was cut by 3 bases, the J end by 4 bases, with 9 bases between. CDR3 sequence: CASSFSRVETQYF. CDR3 in DNA: TGTGCCAGCAGCTTTTCACGGGTAGAGACCCAGTACTTC.

Concerning this clonotype: A far larger clone is one base from this, pointing to a likely read error. The chain has TRBV6-5 and TRBJ1-2; D gene uncertain. Looked up from germline, CDR1 is MNHEY and CDR2 is SVGAGI. This CDR3 spans 14 amino acids. Trimming pared 7 bases from V and 6 bases from J, leaving 18 bases between. CDR3 coding DNA: TGTGCCAGCACGGGCGCCAGCGGGCTCCATGGCTACACCTTC. Amino acids: CASTGASGLHGYTF.

In its sample, this clonotype was seen many times. The chain joins TRBV14 to TRBJ2-5; weak D call: TRBD1 (5 bases). Between the trimmed V and J ends, which lost 0 bases and 3 bases, there was a span of 17 bases. The CDR3 consists of 17 residues. Germline V gene lookup returns CDR1 SGHDN and CDR2 FVKESK. The CDR3 reads CASSQESGWSRKETQYF. CDR3 nucleotides: TGTGCCAGCAGCCAAGAGTCAGGGTGGAGTCGGAAAGAGACCCAGTACTTC.

This clonotype has only a few counts. The rearrangement links TRBV5-6 to TRBJ1-5; D not resolved. The CDR3 extends over 14 amino acids. Germline V lookup: CDR1 SGHDT, CDR2 YYEEEE. Trimming took off 4 bases at V and 5 bases at J, with 13 bases between the two ends. The CDR3 DNA is TGTGCCAGCAGCAGAGGAAGGGTACATCAGCCCCAGCATTTT. This codes for CASSRGRVHQPQHF.

This CDR3 reads CATSELAGETQYF. The CDR3 bases are TGTGCCACCAGTGAATTAGCGGGCGAGACCCAGTACTTC. This chain links TRBV24-1 with TRBJ2-5; 7 bases are a match to TRBD2. V dropped 4 bases and J dropped 5; count of bases not matched to a gene: 3. CDR3 length: 13 residues. The germline V gene has CDR1 KGHDR and CDR2 SFDVKD.

This clonotype showed up many times. This chain uses TRBV2 with TRBJ2-7; D is perhaps TRBD1 (6 bases). The germline gives CDR1 SNHLY, CDR2 FYNNEI. The CDR3 is 13 amino acids. V was clipped by 6 bases and J by 3 bases, with 12 bases between them. For the CDR3, the DNA is TGTGCCAGCAGCAAGGGGGACAACTACGAGCAGTACTTC. It is translated as CASSKGDNYEQYF.

To note about this clonotype: Here the CDR3 omits its conserved ending phenylalanine or tryptophan, so a read error is the likely source. The DNA is omitted, as the CDR3 cannot be located on it reliably, and the CDR3 follows TCRdb's listing. This rearrangement joins TRBV24-1 to TRBJ1-1; TRBD1, as called in the table, went unchecked against the DNA. Germline V gene lookup returns CDR1 KGHDR and CDR2 SFDVKD. The CDR3 is 8 amino acids long, termini counted. The CDR3: CATNRTGG.

This clonotype was picked up many times. The chain employs TRBV2 and TRBJ2-6; TRBD2 matches 7 bases. This CDR3 comprises 19 residues. With V trimmed by 7 bases and J by 1 base, 16 bases remained unmatched. CDR1 and CDR2 (germline): SNHLY, FYNNEI. CDR3 sequence (DNA): TGTGCCAGCACCCCCCGGGTGTGGGGGGGGGTGTCTGGGGCCAACGTCCTGACTTTC. It encodes CASTPRVWGGVSGANVLTF.

Ten or more counts support this clonotype. V usage is TRBV20-1 and J usage is TRBJ2-7; D is perhaps TRBD2 (5 bases). CDR3 length: 13 residues. The germline V and J ends were trimmed by 5 bases and 3 bases, with 14 bases remaining between them. Germline lookup yields CDR1 DFQATT and CDR2 SNEGSKA (reference sequence). The CDR3 region has the DNA TGCAGTGCTCTCCGGACCGGGGTCTACGAGCAGTACTTC. It encodes CSALRTGVYEQYF.

Ten or more counts support this clonotype. J is TRBJ2-1 and V is TRBV30, with D tentatively TRBD2 (6 bases). The germline CDR1 and CDR2 sequences are GTSNPN and SVGIG (reference sequence). Trimming removed 5 bases at V and 1 base at J, with 24 bases between. This CDR3 is 18 amino acids long. CDR3 amino acids: CAWGLGILRDGSYNEQFF. The DNA for the CDR3 is TGTGCCTGGGGGCTGGGTATACTGCGGGACGGTTCCTACAATGAGCAGTTCTTC.

This clonotype was detected many times. The chain has TRBV10-3 and TRBJ2-5; D is unclear. The germline CDR1 and CDR2 sequences are ENHRY and SYGVKD. Trimming cost V 8 bases and J 2 bases, with 9 bases left between them. This CDR3 is 12 amino acids long. In DNA, the CDR3 is TGTGCCATCGGATCGGTTCAAGAGACCCAGTACTTC. This gives the protein CAIGSVQETQYF.

In its sample, this clonotype was seen many times. The chain couples TRBV28 to TRBJ1-1; weak D call: TRBD1 (6 bases). This CDR3 is 12 amino acids long. Deletions cut 3 bases from V and 7 bases from J, with 9 bases between. Germline lookup yields CDR1 MDHEN and CDR2 SYDVKM. Written as DNA, the CDR3 is TGTGCCAGCAGTTTCGGACAGAATGAAGCTTTCTTT. It specifies CASSFGQNEAFF. The variable domain in full, with the rest retrieved from reference TRBV28 and TRBJ1-1, is DVKVTQSSRYLVKRTGEKVFLECVQDMDHENMFWYRQDPGLGLRLIYFSYDVKMKEKGDIPEGYSVSREKKERFSLILESASTNQTSMYLCASSFGQNEAFFGQGTRLTVV.

This chain links TRBV6-2 or TRBV6-3 with TRBJ1-4; D unresolved. V was pared by 4 bases and J by 5 bases, with 14 bases between. Germline loops: CDR1 MNHEY, CDR2 SVGEGT. The CDR3 contains 15 residues. This CDR3 is CASSSIGPLNEKLFF. CDR3 DNA: TGTGCCAGCAGTTCGATAGGGCCGTTGAATGAAAAACTGTTTTTT.

This clonotype was counted ten times or more. V is TRBV28 and J is TRBJ2-1; D call uncertain. In germline, CDR1 is MDHEN, CDR2 SYDVKM. This CDR3 has 11 residues. The V end was cut by 6 bases, the J end by 0 bases, with 0 bases between. The CDR3 region has the DNA TGTGCCAGCAGCTCCTACAATGAGCAGTTCTTC. It translates to CASSSYNEQFF.

This clonotype was seen ten or more times. V gene TRBV29-1 combines with J gene TRBJ1-1, with D tentatively TRBD1 (5 bases). The CDR3 has 12 residues. Trimming left V 6 bases short and J 10 bases short, with 18 bases between. Germline CDR1 SQVTM, CDR2 ANQGSEA. The CDR3 DNA reads TGCAGCGTGGGGAACCTTCAGGGTAGAGCTTTCTTT. Encoded protein: CSVGNLQGRAFF.

J is TRBJ1-1 and V is TRBV4-1, with D maybe TRBD1 (6 bases). This CDR3 region has 15 residues. V lost 0 bases and J 5 bases, leaving 13 bases between the germline ends. Germline V lookup: CDR1 MGHRA, CDR2 YSYEKL. The CDR3 is CASSQEPGGGTEAFF. In DNA, the CDR3 is TGCGCCAGCAGCCAAGAGCCCGGGGGCGGAACTGAAGCTTTCTTT.